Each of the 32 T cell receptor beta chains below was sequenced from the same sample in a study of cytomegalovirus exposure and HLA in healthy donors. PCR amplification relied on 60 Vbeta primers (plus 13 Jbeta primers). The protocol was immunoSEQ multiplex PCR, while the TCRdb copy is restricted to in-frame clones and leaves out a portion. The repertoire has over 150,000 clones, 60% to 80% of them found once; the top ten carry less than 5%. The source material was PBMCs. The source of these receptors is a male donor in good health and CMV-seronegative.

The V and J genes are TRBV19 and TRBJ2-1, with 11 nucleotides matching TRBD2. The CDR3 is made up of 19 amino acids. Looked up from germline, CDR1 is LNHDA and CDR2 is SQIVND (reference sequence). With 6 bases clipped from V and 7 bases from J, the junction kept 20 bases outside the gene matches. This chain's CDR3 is CASRPRWVAGGPLVNEQFF. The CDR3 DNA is TGTGCCAGTAGGCCCCGGTGGGTAGCGGGAGGGCCTTTAGTAAATGAGCAGTTCTTC. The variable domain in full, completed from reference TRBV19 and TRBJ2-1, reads DGGITQSPKYLFRKEGQNVTLSCEQNLNHDAMYWYRQDPGQGLRLIYYSQIVNDFQKGDIAEGYSVSREKKESFPLTVTSAQKNPTAFYLCASRPRWVAGGPLVNEQFFGPGTRLTVL.

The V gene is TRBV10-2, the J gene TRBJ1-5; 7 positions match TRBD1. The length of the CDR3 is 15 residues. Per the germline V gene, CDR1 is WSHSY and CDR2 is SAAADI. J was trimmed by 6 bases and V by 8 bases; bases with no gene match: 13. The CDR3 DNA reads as TGCGCCAGCCCCCGGCCCAGGGGGTGGGGTCAGCCCCAGCATTTT. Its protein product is CASPRPRGWGQPQHF.

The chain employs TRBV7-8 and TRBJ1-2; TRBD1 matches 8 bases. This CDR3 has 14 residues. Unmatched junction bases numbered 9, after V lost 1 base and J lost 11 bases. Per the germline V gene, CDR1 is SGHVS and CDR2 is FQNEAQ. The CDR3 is CASSLERTGTFYTF. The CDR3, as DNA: TGTGCCAGCAGCTTAGAAAGGACAGGGACATTTTACACCTTC.

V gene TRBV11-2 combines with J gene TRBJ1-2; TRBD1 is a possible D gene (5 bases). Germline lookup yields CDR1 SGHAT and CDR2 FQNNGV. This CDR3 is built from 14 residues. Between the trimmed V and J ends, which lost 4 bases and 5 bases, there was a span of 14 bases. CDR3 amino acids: CASSSSGTAYGYTF. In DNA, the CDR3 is TGTGCCAGCAGCTCCAGCGGGACGGCTTATGGCTACACCTTC.

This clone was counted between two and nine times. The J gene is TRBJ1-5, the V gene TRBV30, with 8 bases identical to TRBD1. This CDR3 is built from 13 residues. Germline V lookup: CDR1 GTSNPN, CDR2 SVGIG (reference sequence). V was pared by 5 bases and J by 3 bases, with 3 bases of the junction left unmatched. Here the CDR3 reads CAWGQGINQPQHF. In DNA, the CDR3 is TGTGCCTGGGGACAGGGAATCAATCAGCCCCAGCATTTT.

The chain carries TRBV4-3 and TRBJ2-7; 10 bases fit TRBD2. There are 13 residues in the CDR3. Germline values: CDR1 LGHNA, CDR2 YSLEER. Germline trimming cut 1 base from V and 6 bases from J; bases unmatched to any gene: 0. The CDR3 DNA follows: TGCGCCAGCAGCCAAGGACTAGCGGGCGAGCAGTACTTC. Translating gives CASSQGLAGEQYF.

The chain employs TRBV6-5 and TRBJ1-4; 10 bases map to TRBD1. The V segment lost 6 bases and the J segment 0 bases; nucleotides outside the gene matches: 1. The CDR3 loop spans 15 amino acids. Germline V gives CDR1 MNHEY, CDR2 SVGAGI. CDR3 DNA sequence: TGTGCCAGCAGGGGGACAGGGGCAACTAATGAAAAACTGTTTTTT. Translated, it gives CASRGTGATNEKLFF.

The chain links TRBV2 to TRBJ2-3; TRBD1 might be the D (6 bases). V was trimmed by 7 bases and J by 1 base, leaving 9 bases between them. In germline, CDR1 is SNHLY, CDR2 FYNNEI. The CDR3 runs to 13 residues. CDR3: CASNRQGTDTQYF. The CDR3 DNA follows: TGTGCCAGCAACCGACAGGGCACAGATACGCAGTATTTT.

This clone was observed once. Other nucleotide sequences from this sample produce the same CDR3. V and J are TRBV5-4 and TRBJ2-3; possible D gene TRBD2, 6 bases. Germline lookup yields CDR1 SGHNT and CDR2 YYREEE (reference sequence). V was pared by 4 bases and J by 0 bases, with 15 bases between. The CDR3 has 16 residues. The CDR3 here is CASSPVAVSSTDTQYF. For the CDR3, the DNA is TGTGCCAGCAGCCCGGTAGCGGTTTCTAGCACAGATACGCAGTATTTT.

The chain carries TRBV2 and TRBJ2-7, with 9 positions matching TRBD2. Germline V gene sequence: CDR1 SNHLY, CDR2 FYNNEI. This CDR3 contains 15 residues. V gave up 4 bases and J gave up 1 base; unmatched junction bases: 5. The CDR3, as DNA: TGTGCCAGCAGTGGTATCCTAGCGGGGTCCTACGAGCAGTACTTC. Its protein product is CASSGILAGSYEQYF.

CDR3 loop: CAISADLGQANTEAFF. In DNA form, the CDR3 reads TGTGCCATCAGTGCCGATCTCGGACAGGCGAACACTGAAGCTTTCTTT. V usage is TRBV10-3 and J usage is TRBJ1-1; 7 bases map to TRBD1. The CDR3 has 16 residues. Trimming removed 4 bases from V and 1 base from J; junction bases left unmatched: 9. Germline CDR1 is ENHRY and CDR2 is SYGVKD.

CDR3 residues: CASSQDGARSTDTQYF. Written as DNA, the CDR3 is TGCGCCAGCAGCCAAGATGGGGCCAGGTCCACAGATACGCAGTATTTT. The V and J genes are TRBV4-1 and TRBJ2-3, with D maybe TRBD1 (5 bases). CDR3 length: 16 amino acids. Germline CDR1 and CDR2: MGHRA and YSYEKL. V lost 0 bases and J 2 bases, leaving 12 bases between the germline ends.

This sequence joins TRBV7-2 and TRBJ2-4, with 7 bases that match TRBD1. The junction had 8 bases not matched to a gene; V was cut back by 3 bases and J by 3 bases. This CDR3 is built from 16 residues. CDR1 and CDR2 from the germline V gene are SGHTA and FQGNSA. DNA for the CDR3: TGTGCCAGCAGCTTGACAGGGACCATCAACAAAAACATTCAGTACTTC. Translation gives CASSLTGTINKNIQYF.

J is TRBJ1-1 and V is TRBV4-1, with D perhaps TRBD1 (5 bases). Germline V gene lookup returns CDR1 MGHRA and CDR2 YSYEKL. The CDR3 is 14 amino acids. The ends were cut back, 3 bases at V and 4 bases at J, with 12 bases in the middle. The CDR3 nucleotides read TGCGCCAGCAGCCATGGCAGGGAACGCACTGAAGCTTTCTTT. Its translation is CASSHGRERTEAFF.

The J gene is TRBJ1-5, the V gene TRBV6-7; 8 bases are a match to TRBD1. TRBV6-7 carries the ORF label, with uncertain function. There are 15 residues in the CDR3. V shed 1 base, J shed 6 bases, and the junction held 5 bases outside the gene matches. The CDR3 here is CASSYYTGGLQPQHF. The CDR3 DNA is TGTGCCAGCAGTTACTATACAGGGGGGCTTCAGCCCCAGCATTTT.

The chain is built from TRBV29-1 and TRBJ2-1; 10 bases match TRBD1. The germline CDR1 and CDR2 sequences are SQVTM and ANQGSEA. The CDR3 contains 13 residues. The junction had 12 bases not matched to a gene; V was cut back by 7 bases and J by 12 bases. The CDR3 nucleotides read TGCAGCGCCGGCCGGGACAGGGGAGATGGGCAGTTCTTC. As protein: CSAGRDRGDGQFF.

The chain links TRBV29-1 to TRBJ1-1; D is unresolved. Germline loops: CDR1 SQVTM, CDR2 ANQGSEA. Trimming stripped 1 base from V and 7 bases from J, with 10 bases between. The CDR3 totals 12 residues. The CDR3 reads CSVEVASDEAFF. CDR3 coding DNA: TGCAGCGTTGAAGTGGCTTCAGATGAAGCTTTCTTT.

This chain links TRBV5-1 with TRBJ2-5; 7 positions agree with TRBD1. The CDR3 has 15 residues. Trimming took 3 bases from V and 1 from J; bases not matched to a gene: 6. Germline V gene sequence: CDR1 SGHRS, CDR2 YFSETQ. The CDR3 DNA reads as TGCGCCAGCAGCTCGGCGACAGGGCTCCAAGAGACCCAGTACTTC. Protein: CASSSATGLQETQYF.

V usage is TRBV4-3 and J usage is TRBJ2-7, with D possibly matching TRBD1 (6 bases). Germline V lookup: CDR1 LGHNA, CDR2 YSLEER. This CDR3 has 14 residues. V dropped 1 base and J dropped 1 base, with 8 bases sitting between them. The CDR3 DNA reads TGCGCCAGCAGCCAAGCTCAGGGGTCCTACGAGCAGTACTTC. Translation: CASSQAQGSYEQYF.

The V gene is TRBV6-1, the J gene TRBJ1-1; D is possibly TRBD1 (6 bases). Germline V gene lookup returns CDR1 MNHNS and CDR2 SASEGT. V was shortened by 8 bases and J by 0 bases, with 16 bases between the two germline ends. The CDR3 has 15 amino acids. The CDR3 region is CASGTGWVVNTEAFF. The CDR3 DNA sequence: TGTGCCAGCGGAACAGGGTGGGTGGTGAACACTGAAGCTTTCTTT.

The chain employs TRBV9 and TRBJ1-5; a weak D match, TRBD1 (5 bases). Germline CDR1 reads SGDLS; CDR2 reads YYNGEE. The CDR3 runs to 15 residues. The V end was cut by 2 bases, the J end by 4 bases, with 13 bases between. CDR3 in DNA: TGTGCCAGCAGCGTTTCGGGGGGAAGGAATCAGCCCCAGCATTTT. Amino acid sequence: CASSVSGGRNQPQHF.

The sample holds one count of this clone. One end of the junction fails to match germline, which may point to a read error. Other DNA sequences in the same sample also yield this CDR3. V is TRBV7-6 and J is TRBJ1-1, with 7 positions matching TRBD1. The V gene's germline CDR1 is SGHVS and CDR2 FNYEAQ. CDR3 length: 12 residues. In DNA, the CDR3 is TGCGCCAGCAGCTCCGACAGGGTTGAAGCTTTCTTT. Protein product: CASSSDRVEAFF.

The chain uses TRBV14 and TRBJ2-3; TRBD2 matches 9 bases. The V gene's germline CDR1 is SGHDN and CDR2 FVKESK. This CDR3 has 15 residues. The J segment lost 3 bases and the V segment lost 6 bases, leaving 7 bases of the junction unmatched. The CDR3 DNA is TGTGCCAGCAGACACGGGACTAGCATTACAGATACGCAGTATTTT. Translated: CASRHGTSITDTQYF.

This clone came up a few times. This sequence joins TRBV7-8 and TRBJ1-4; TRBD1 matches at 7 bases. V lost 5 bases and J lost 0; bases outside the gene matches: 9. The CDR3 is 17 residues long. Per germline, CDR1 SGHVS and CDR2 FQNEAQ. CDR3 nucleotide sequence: TGTGCCAGCAGCATTAGGACAGGTCAAGCAACTAATGAAAAACTGTTTTTT. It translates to CASSIRTGQATNEKLFF.

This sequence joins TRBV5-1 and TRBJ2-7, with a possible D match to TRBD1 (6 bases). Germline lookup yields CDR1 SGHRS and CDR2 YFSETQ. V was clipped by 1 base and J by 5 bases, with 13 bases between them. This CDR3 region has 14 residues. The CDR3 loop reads CASSLTGRSDEQYF. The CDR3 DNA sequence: TGCGCCAGCAGCTTGACAGGGCGTAGCGACGAGCAGTACTTC.

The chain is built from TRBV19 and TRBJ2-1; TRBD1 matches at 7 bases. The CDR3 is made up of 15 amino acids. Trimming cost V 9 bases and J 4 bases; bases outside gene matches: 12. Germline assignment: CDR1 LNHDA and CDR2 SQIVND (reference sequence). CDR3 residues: CASSHPGQMYNEQFF. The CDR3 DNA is TGTGCCAGCAGCCATCCGGGACAGATGTACAATGAGCAGTTCTTC. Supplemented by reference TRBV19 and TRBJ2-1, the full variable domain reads DGGITQSPKYLFRKEGQNVTLSCEQNLNHDAMYWYRQDPGQGLRLIYYSQIVNDFQKGDIAEGYSVSREKKESFPLTVTSAQKNPTAFYLCASSHPGQMYNEQFFGPGTRLTVL.

CDR3 sequence (DNA): TGTGCCAGCGCGGACATCGACTCTGGAAACACCATATATTTT. It translates to CASADIDSGNTIYF. V gene TRBV11-1 combines with J gene TRBJ1-3, with D perhaps TRBD1 (5 bases). The germline gives CDR1 SGHAT, CDR2 FQDESV (reference sequence). V dropped 8 bases and J dropped 0 bases, with 11 bases sitting between them. This CDR3 has 14 residues.

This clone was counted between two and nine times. CDR3 region: CASILGGNTGELFF. CDR3 sequence (DNA): TGTGCCAGCATCCTCGGGGGGAACACCGGGGAGCTGTTTTTT. This chain connects TRBV6-1 to TRBJ2-2; perhaps TRBD2 as D (6 bases). Trimming took 7 bases from V and 1 from J, leaving 10 bases between them. The CDR3 length is 14 residues. Germline CDR1 MNHNS, CDR2 SASEGT.

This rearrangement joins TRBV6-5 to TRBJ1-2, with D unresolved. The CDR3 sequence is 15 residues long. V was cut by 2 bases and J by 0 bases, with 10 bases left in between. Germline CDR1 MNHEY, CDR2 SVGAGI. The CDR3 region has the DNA TGTGCCAGCAGTTACGCGGCGGGGACTAACTATGGCTACACCTTC. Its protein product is CASSYAAGTNYGYTF.

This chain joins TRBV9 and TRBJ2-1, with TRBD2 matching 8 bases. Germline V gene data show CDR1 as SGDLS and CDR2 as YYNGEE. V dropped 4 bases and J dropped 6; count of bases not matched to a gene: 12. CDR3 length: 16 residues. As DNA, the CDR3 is TGTGCCAGCAGCATTGATGGACGGGGGGGCCCCAATGAGCAGTTCTTC. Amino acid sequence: CASSIDGRGGPNEQFF.

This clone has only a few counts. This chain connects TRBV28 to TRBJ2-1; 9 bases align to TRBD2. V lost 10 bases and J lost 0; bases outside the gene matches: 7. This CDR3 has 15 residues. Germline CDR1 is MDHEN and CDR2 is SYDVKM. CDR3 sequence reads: CAIRSSGTSYNEQFF. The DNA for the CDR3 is TGTGCCATCCGTTCTAGCGGGACCTCCTACAATGAGCAGTTCTTC.

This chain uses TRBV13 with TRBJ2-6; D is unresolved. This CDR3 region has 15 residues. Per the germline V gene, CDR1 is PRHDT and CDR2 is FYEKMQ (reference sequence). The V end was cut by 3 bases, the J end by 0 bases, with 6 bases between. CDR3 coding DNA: TGTGCCAGCAGCTTCCGGGTCTCTGGGGCCAACGTCCTGACTTTC. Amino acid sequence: CASSFRVSGANVLTF.